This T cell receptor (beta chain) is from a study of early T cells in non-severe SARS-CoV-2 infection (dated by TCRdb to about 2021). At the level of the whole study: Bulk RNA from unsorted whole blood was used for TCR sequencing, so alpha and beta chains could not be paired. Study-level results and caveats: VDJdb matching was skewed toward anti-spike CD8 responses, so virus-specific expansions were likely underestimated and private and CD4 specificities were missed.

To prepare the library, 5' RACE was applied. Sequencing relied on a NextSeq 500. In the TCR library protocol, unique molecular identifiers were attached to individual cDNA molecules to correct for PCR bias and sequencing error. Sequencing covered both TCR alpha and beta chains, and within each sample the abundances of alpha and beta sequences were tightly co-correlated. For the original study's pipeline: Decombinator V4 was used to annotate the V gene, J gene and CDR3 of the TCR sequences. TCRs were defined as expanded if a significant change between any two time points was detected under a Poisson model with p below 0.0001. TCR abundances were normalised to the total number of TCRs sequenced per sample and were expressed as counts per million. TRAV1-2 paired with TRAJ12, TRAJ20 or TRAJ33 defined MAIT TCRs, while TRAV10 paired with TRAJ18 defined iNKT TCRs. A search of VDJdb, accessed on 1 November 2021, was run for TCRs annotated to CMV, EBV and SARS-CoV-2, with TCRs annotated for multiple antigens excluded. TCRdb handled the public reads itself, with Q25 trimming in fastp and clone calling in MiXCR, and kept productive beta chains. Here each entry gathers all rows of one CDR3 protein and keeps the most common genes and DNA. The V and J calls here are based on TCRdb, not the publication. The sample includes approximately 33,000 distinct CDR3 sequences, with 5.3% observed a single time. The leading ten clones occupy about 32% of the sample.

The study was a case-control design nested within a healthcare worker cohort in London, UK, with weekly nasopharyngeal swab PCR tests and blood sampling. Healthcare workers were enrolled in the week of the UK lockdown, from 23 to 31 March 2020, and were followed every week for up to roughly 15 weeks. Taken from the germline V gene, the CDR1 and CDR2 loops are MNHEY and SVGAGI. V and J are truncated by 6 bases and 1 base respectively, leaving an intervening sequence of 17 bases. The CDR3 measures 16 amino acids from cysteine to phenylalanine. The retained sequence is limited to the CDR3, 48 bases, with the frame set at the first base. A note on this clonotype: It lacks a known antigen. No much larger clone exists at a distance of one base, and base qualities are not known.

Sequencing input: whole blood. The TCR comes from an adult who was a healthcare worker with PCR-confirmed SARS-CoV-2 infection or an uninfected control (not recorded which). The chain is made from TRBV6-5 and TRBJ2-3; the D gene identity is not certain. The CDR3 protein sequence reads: CASRRISPAGTDTQYF. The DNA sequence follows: TGTGCCAGCAGAAGAATTTCCCCGGCCGGCACAGATACGCAGTATTTT.